This passage covers 5 T cell receptor beta chains from one sample sequenced in a study of CD8 T cells in ankylosing spondylitis. From the 5' RACE reads, TCRdb called clonotypes with MiXCR, one entry per CDR3 protein. This sample has 35,000 to 50,000 distinct CDR3 sequences; just under 4% occur once, and the top ten carry about 4%. Sequencing was carried out using blood, either unsorted or a sorted T cell fraction (not recorded which). The receptors derive from a female donor with ankylosing spondylitis or in good health (not recorded which).

This clonotype was detected ten times or more. The chain has TRBV9 and TRBJ1-6; D is uncertain. Germline V gene data show CDR1 as SGDLS and CDR2 as YYNGEE. V dropped 2 bases and J dropped 10 bases, with 7 bases sitting between them. The CDR3 is 12 amino acids. CDR3 region: CASSVGGSPLHF. As DNA, the CDR3 is TGTGCCAGCAGCGTCGGCGGCTCACCCCTCCACTTT. Based on the CDR3 plus reference TRBV9 and TRBJ1-6, the full variable domain is DSGVTQTPKHLITATGQRVTLRCSPRSGDLSVYWYQQSLDQGLQFLIQYYNGEERAKGNILERFSAQQFPDLHSELNLSSLELGDSALYFCASSVGGSPLHFGNGTRLTVT.

This clonotype was observed many times. The chain carries TRBV21-1 and TRBJ1-2. TRBV21-1 is a listed pseudogene. This CDR3 region has 13 residues. DNA of the CDR3: TGTGCCAGCAGCTTAAAGAGGAAGGGCATCTACACCTTC. Protein: CASSLKRKGIYTF.

At least ten counts were recorded for this clonotype. This chain connects TRBV9 to TRBJ1-6; D perhaps matches TRBD1 (5 bases). Trimming cost V 3 bases and J 14 bases, with 18 bases left between them. CDR3 length: 14 amino acids. Germline V gene sequence: CDR1 SGDLS, CDR2 YYNGEE. The CDR3, as DNA: TGTGCCAGCAGCGCCGGGACGGCTCAGCAGACCCTCCACTTT. Amino acids: CASSAGTAQQTLHF. Complete variable domain (other parts from reference TRBV9 and TRBJ1-6): DSGVTQTPKHLITATGQRVTLRCSPRSGDLSVYWYQQSLDQGLQFLIQYYNGEERAKGNILERFSAQQFPDLHSELNLSSLELGDSALYFCASSAGTAQQTLHFGNGTRLTVT.

Ten or more counts support this clonotype. The chain combines TRBV9 with TRBJ2-4; D possibly matches TRBD1 or TRBD2 (5 bases each). Per germline, CDR1 SGDLS and CDR2 YYNGEE. The CDR3 loop spans 14 amino acids. With 0 bases removed from V and 6 bases from J, the gap between germline ends came to 10 bases. The CDR3 region has the DNA TGTGCCAGCAGCGTAGTGGGGGAGCCAAACATTCAGTACTTC. It yields the protein CASSVVGEPNIQYF. The full variable domain, rest sourced from reference TRBV9 and TRBJ2-4, is DSGVTQTPKHLITATGQRVTLRCSPRSGDLSVYWYQQSLDQGLQFLIQYYNGEERAKGNILERFSAQQFPDLHSELNLSSLELGDSALYFCASSVVGEPNIQYFGAGTRLSVL.

The chain combines TRBV9 with TRBJ2-3, with D perhaps TRBD1 (5 bases). Germline V gene data show CDR1 as SGDLS and CDR2 as YYNGEE. V was cut by 3 bases and J by 8 bases, with 16 bases left in between. This CDR3 has 14 residues. This CDR3 reads CASSGQTALGTQYF. In nucleotides, the CDR3 is TGTGCCAGCAGCGGACAGACCGCACTGGGTACGCAGTATTTT.